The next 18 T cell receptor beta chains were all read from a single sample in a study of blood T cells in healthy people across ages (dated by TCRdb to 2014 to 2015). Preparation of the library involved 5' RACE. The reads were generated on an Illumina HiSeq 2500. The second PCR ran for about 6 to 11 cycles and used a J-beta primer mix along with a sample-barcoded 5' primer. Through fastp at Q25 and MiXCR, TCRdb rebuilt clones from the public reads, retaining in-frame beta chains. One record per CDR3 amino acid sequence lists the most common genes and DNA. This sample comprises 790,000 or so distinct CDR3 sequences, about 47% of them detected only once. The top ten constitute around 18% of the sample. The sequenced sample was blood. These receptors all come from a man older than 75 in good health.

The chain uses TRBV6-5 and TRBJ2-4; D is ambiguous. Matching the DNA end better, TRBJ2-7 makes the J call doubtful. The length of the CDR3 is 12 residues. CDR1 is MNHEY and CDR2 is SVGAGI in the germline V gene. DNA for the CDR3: TGTGCCAGCACCAACGGCCGGTACGAGCAGTACTTC. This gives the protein CASTNGRYEQYF.

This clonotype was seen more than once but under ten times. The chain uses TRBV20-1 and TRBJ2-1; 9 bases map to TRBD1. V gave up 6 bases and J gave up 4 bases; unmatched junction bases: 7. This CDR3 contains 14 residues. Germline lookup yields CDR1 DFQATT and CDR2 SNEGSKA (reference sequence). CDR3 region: CSASRGQGYNEQFF. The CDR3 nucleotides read TGCAGTGCCTCGAGGGGACAGGGTTACAATGAGCAGTTCTTC.

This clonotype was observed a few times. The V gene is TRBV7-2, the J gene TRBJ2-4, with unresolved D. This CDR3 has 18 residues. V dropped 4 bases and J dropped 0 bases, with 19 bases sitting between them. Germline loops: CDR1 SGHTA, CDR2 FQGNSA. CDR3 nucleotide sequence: TGTGCCAGCAGCTCAGCCGCGACGGCGGCGCTAGCCAAAAACATTCAGTACTTC. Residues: CASSSAATAALAKNIQYF.

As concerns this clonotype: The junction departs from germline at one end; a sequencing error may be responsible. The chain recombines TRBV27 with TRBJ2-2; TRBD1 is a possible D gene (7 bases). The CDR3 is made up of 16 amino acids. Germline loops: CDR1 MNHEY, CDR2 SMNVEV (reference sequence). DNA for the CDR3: TGTGCCAGCAGTGCCAAGACAGGGTATGGCACCGGGGGGCTGTTTTTT. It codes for CASSAKTGYGTGGLFF.

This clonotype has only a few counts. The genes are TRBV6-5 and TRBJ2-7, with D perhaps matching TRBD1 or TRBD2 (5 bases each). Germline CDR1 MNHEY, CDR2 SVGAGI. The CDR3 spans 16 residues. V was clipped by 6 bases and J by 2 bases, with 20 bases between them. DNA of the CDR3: TGTGCCAGCAGATTACACCCCGGGACCGAACCCTACGAGCAGTACTTC. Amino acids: CASRLHPGTEPYEQYF.

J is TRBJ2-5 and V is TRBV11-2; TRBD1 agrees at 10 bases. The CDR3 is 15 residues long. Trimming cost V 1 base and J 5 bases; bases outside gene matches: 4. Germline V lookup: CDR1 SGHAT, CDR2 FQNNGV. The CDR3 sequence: CASSLGQGARETQYF. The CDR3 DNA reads TGTGCCAGCAGCTTAGGACAGGGGGCCCGCGAGACCCAGTACTTC.

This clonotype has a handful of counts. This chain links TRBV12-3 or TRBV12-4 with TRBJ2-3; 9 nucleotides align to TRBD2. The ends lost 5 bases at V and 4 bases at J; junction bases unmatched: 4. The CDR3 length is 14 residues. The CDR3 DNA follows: TGTGCCAGCAGTCCTAGCGGGACGGCAGATACGCAGTATTTT. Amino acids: CASSPSGTADTQYF.

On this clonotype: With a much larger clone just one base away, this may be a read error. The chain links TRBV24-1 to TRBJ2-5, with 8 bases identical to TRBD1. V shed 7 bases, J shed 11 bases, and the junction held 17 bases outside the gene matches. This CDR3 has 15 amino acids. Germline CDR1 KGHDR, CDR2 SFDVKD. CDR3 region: CATSGTTGAPNEQYF. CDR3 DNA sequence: TGTGCCACCAGCGGCACGACAGGGGCCCCCAATGAGCAGTACTTC.

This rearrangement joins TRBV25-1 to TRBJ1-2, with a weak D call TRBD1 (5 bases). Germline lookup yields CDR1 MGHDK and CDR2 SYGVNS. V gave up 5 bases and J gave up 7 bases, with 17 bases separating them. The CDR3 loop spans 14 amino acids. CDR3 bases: TGTGCCAGCAGTCCCTCGGGGCCAGGGTTTGGCTACACCTTC. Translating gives CASSPSGPGFGYTF.

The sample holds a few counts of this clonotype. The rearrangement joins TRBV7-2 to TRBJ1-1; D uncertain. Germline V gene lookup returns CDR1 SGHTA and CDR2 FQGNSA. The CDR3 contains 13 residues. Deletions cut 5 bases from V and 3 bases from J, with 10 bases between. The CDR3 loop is CASSQDRYTEAFF. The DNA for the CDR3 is TGTGCCAGCAGCCAAGACCGATACACTGAAGCTTTCTTT.

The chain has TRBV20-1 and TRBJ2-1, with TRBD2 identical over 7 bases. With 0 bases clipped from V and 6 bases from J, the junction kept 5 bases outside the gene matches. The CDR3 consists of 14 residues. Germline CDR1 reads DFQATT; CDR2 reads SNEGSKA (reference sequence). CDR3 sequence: CSARETGLFNEQFF. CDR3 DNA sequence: TGCAGTGCTAGAGAAACGGGACTATTCAATGAGCAGTTCTTC.

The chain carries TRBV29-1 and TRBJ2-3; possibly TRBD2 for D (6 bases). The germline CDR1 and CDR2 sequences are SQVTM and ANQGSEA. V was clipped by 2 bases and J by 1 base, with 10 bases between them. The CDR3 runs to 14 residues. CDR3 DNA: TGCAGCGTTGAAAGCGGGCCCGGCACAGATACGCAGTATTTT. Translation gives CSVESGPGTDTQYF.

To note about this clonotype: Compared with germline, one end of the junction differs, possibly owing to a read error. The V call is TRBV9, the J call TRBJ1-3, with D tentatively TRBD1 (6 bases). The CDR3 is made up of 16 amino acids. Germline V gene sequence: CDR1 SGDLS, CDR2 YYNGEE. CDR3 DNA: TGTGCCAGCAGCGGTACACAGGGCCGACCTGGAGACACCATATATTTT. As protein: CASSGTQGRPGDTIYF.

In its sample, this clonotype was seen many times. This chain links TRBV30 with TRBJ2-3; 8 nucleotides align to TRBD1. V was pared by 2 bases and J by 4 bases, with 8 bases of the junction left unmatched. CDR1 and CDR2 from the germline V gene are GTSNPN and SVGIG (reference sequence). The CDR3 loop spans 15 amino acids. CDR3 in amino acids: CAWSLWTGSSDTQYF. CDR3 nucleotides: TGTGCCTGGAGTCTTTGGACAGGGTCGTCAGATACGCAGTATTTT.

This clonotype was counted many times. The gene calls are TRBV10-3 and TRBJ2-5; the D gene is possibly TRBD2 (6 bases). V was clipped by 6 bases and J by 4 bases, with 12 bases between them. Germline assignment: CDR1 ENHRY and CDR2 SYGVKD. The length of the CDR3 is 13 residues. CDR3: CAISLGRGETQYF. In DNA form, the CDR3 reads TGTGCCATCAGCTTAGGGCGGGGAGAGACCCAGTACTTC.

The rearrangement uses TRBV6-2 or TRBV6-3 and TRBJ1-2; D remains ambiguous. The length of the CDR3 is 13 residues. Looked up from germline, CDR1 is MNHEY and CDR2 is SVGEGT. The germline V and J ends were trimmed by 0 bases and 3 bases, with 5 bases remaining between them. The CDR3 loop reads CASSYSWDYGYTF. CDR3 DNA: TGTGCCAGCAGTTACTCGTGGGACTATGGCTACACCTTC.

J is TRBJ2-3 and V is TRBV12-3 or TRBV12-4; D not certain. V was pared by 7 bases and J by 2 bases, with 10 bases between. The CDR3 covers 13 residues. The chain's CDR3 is CASNRPVTDTQYF. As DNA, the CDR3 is TGTGCCAGCAACCGACCTGTCACAGATACGCAGTATTTT.

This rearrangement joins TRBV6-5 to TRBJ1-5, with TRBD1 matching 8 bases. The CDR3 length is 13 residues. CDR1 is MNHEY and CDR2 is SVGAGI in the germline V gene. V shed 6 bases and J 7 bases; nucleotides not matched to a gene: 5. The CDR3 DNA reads TGTGCCAGCAGCAGGGGGCCGGAACAGCCCCAGCATTTT. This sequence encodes CASSRGPEQPQHF.